Listed here are 6 T cell receptor beta chains from one sample, sequenced in a study of blood T cell repertoires in COVID-19. Data came from immunoSEQ multiplex PCR; TCRdb stores just in-frame clones and leaves some out. Of about 87,000 clones in the sample, roughly four fifths are singletons; the top ten hold 2% to 2.5%. The sequencing sample was made of peripheral blood. The receptor source for this set is a woman between 65 and 79 years old with acute or convalescent COVID-19.

V is TRBV6-5 and J is TRBJ1-4; 8 bases agree with TRBD1. This CDR3 contains 14 residues. Per the germline V gene, CDR1 is MNHEY and CDR2 is SVGAGI. DNA for the CDR3: TGTGCAACGTCCCCGACAGGGGAATATGCAAAACTGTTTTTT. This sequence encodes CATSPTGEYAKLFF.

V and J are TRBV5-1 and TRBJ1-2; D perhaps matches TRBD1 (5 bases). The germline V and J ends were trimmed by 0 bases and 5 bases, with 11 bases remaining between them. Germline CDR1 and CDR2: SGHRS and YFSETQ. This CDR3 is built from 14 residues. DNA for the CDR3: TGCGCCAGCAGCTTGGGGGGCGAATATTATGGCTACACCTTC. As protein: CASSLGGEYYGYTF.

Comments on this clone: Within the sample, other DNA sequences also encode this same CDR3. The chain is built from TRBV6-5 and TRBJ1-6, with TRBD1 as a possible D gene (6 bases). The germline V gene has CDR1 MNHEY and CDR2 SVGAGI. The CDR3 length is 12 residues. Trimming shortened V by 7 bases and J by 7 bases, and 8 bases separated the two germline ends. This chain's CDR3 is CASTRGNSPLHF. The CDR3 nucleotides read TGTGCCAGCACCAGGGGAAATTCACCCCTCCACTTT.

This chain uses TRBV4-1 with TRBJ1-6; D gene ambiguous. The CDR3 covers 15 residues. From germline, CDR1 is MGHRA and CDR2 YSYEKL. Trimming took off 5 bases at V and 5 bases at J, with 13 bases between the two ends. CDR3 sequence (DNA): TGCGCCAGCAGCTCCCCCCGGGTGAATAATTCACCCCTCCACTTT. As protein: CASSSPRVNNSPLHF.

J is TRBJ1-3 and V is TRBV5-1; D possibly corresponds to TRBD1 (5 bases). The CDR3 has 14 amino acids. The V gene's germline CDR1 is SGHRS and CDR2 YFSETQ. V was clipped by 4 bases and J by 4 bases, with 12 bases between them. This CDR3 is CASSPDIVGNTIYF. The DNA for the CDR3 is TGCGCCAGCAGCCCGGACATTGTCGGAAACACCATATATTTT. Combining the CDR3 with reference TRBV5-1 and TRBJ1-3 gives the whole variable domain KAGVTQTPRYLIKTRGQQVTLSCSPISGHRSVSWYQQTPGQGLQFLFEYFSETQRNKGNFPGRFSGRQFSNSRSEMNVSTLELGDSALYLCASSPDIVGNTIYFGEGSWLTVV.

The chain joins TRBV7-8 to TRBJ1-5; 7 positions match TRBD1. CDR3 length equals 15 residues. CDR1 is SGHVS, CDR2 FQNEAQ, per germline. Trimming removed 4 bases from V and 7 bases from J; junction bases left unmatched: 10. CDR3 protein: CASSSEKGAGQPQHF. CDR3 sequence (DNA): TGTGCCAGCAGCTCAGAGAAGGGGGCAGGGCAGCCCCAGCATTTT.